Below, 26 T cell receptor beta chains from the same sample are listed, as sequenced in a study of response to subunit inactivated influenza vaccine. TCRdb processed the RT-PCR reads anew with MiXCR; each CDR3 protein has one entry. Found here are around 320,000 distinct CDR3 sequences, 22% of them singletons; the top ten hold 10%. The sequencing used PBMCs from blood, collected 21 months after vaccination. Receptor source: a man aged 45 to 75 who received an inactivated influenza vaccine.

This chain connects TRBV5-6 to TRBJ2-1; no definite D call. The germline gives CDR1 SGHDT, CDR2 YYEEEE. This CDR3 is 15 amino acids long. V was trimmed by 0 bases and J by 0 bases, leaving 7 bases between them. The CDR3 reads CASSLVQSSYNEQFF. The CDR3 DNA reads as TGTGCCAGCAGCTTGGTTCAGAGCTCCTACAATGAGCAGTTCTTC.

This clonotype was observed a handful of times. The chain recombines TRBV12-3 or TRBV12-4 with TRBJ2-2, with 8 bases identical to TRBD1. CDR3 length: 14 amino acids. Unmatched junction bases numbered 6, after V lost 7 bases and J lost 5 bases. CDR3 sequence (DNA): TGTGCCAGCAAACTGACAGGGGCGACCGGGGAGCTGTTTTTT. As protein: CASKLTGATGELFF.

J is TRBJ2-7 and V is TRBV18; 12 nucleotides agree with TRBD2. The V gene's germline CDR1 is KGHSH and CDR2 LQKENI. The CDR3 totals 14 residues. J gave up 3 bases and V 4 bases, and 1 base lay outside the gene matches. The CDR3 loop reads CASSLGLAGYEQYF. CDR3 DNA sequence: TGTGCCAGCTCACTGGGACTAGCGGGCTACGAGCAGTACTTC.

The chain uses TRBV12-3 or TRBV12-4 and TRBJ2-5; no definite D call. This CDR3 has 13 amino acids. The V gene lost 3 bases and the J gene lost 3 bases, with 8 bases spanning the gap. CDR3 sequence: CASSFLGKETQYF. DNA of the CDR3: TGTGCCAGCAGTTTTCTGGGGAAAGAGACCCAGTACTTC.

J is TRBJ2-3 and V is TRBV4-3; tentatively, D is TRBD2 (6 bases). The CDR3 contains 17 residues. V was cut by 0 bases and J by 0 bases, with 13 bases left in between. Germline CDR1 is LGHNA and CDR2 is YSLEER. The DNA of the CDR3 is TGCGCCAGCAGCCAAGAACCGCAACTAGCTAGCACAGATACGCAGTATTTT. Residues: CASSQEPQLASTDTQYF.

This clonotype was seen many times. The V and J genes are TRBV10-3 and TRBJ1-5; 7 bases map to TRBD1. V lost 8 bases, J lost 0 bases, and 1 base stayed unmatched. From germline, CDR1 is ENHRY and CDR2 SYGVKD. The CDR3 spans 13 residues. The CDR3 nucleotides are TGTGCCATCGGGACAGATAGCAATCAGCCCCAGCATTTT. Residues: CAIGTDSNQPQHF.

The V call is TRBV20-1, the J call TRBJ1-6; D remains ambiguous. The CDR3 consists of 13 residues. The V gene lost 3 bases and the J gene lost 4 bases, with 7 bases spanning the gap. Germline CDR1 and CDR2: DFQATT and SNEGSKA (reference sequence). In nucleotides, the CDR3 is TGCAGTGCTAGTCCGGGATATAATTCACCCCTCCACTTT. Residues: CSASPGYNSPLHF.

CDR3 region: CSAPTLSYEQYF. CDR3 coding DNA: TGCAGTGCCCCGACGCTTTCCTACGAGCAGTACTTC. The rearrangement joins TRBV20-1 to TRBJ2-7; D remains ambiguous. Germline loops: CDR1 DFQATT, CDR2 SNEGSKA (reference sequence). V lost 6 bases and J 1 base, leaving 10 bases between the germline ends. The CDR3 sequence is 12 residues long.

This clonotype was found a few times. The CDR3 nucleotides are TGTGCCAGCAGCTTGCGGTACGACAATGAGCAGTTCTTC. It specifies CASSLRYDNEQFF. V and J are TRBV13 and TRBJ2-1; D remains ambiguous. CDR3 length equals 13 residues. V was clipped by 3 bases and J by 5 bases, with 8 bases between them. Germline V gene data show CDR1 as PRHDT and CDR2 as FYEKMQ (reference sequence).

This clonotype was seen repeatedly, ten times or more. The CDR3 loop reads CASSIGTWGYEQYF. The CDR3 DNA sequence: TGTGCCAGCAGTATCGGGACTTGGGGCTACGAGCAGTACTTC. This chain connects TRBV12-3 or TRBV12-4 to TRBJ2-7; perhaps TRBD2 as D (6 bases). CDR3 length: 14 amino acids. Trimming pared 5 bases from V and 3 bases from J, leaving 14 bases between.

The V call is TRBV4-3, the J call TRBJ2-7; 7 positions agree with TRBD2. The CDR3 extends over 15 amino acids. Germline CDR1 reads LGHNA; CDR2 reads YSLEER. V lost 1 base to trimming and J lost 3 bases; unmatched junction nucleotides: 6. The CDR3 DNA reads TGCGCCAGCAGCCAAGTTGCGGGAGCGGTCTACGAGCAGTACTTC. This codes for CASSQVAGAVYEQYF.

V usage is TRBV18 and J usage is TRBJ2-2; 7 bases line up with TRBD1. CDR1 and CDR2 from the germline V gene are KGHSH and LQKENI. This CDR3 has 15 amino acids. The V segment lost 6 bases and the J segment 3 bases; nucleotides outside the gene matches: 7. CDR3: CASSPGDSYTGELFF. For the CDR3, the DNA is TGTGCCAGCTCGCCAGGGGACAGCTACACCGGGGAGCTGTTTTTT.

V is TRBV15 and J is TRBJ1-1; D not resolved. The CDR3 has 14 residues. Trimming shortened V by 1 base and J by 1 base, and 7 bases separated the two germline ends. CDR1 is LNHNV and CDR2 is YYDKDF in the germline V gene (reference sequence). CDR3: CATSRAQQNTEAFF. The CDR3 DNA is TGTGCCACCAGCAGAGCACAGCAGAACACTGAAGCTTTCTTT.

The chain combines TRBV11-2 with TRBJ2-1, with TRBD1 matching 8 bases. CDR3 length equals 15 residues. V was pared by 5 bases and J by 2 bases, with 5 bases of the junction left unmatched. Germline V lookup: CDR1 SGHAT, CDR2 FQNNGV. The CDR3 region is CASSRQDRAYNEQFF. CDR3 nucleotide sequence: TGTGCCAGCAGCCGACAGGACAGGGCCTACAATGAGCAGTTCTTC.

V usage is TRBV12-3 or TRBV12-4 and J usage is TRBJ1-3; possibly TRBD1 for D (5 bases). V dropped 6 bases and J dropped 2 bases, with 17 bases sitting between them. The CDR3 sequence is 16 residues long. CDR3 sequence (DNA): TGTGCCAGCAGCCTGGGGGGGGGTTCCGCTGGAAACACCATATATTTT. This codes for CASSLGGGSAGNTIYF.

The CDR3 here is CASTSVYQGSSPLHF. CDR3 nucleotides: TGTGCCAGTACTTCAGTATATCAGGGATCCTCACCCCTCCACTTT. The V call is TRBV19, the J call TRBJ1-6; TRBD1 might be the D (5 bases). The V gene lost 7 bases and the J gene lost 10 bases, with 20 bases spanning the gap. The CDR3 is made up of 15 amino acids. The germline V gene encodes CDR1 LNHDA and CDR2 SQIVND (reference sequence).

This chain links TRBV19 with TRBJ2-7, with D possibly TRBD1 on 6 matching bases. This CDR3 is 15 amino acids long. The germline V gene has CDR1 LNHDA and CDR2 SQIVND (reference sequence). Between the trimmed V and J ends, which lost 5 bases and 8 bases, there was a span of 22 bases. CDR3 sequence: CASSPRDTLQDKQYF. For the CDR3, the DNA is TGTGCCAGTAGTCCTCGGGACACCCTACAGGATAAGCAGTACTTC.

This clonotype was counted a few times. The V call is TRBV12-3 or TRBV12-4, the J call TRBJ1-2; tentative D call: TRBD1 (6 bases). V dropped 5 bases and J dropped 4 bases, with 14 bases sitting between them. This CDR3 comprises 14 residues. CDR3 sequence reads: CASSRNRDFYGYTF. The CDR3 bases are TGTGCCAGCAGTCGTAACAGGGACTTCTATGGCTACACCTTC.

The chain recombines TRBV7-2 with TRBJ2-3; D is perhaps TRBD1 or TRBD2 (5 bases each). The CDR3 extends over 16 amino acids. CDR1 and CDR2 (germline): SGHTA, FQGNSA. With 3 bases removed from V and 1 base from J, the gap between germline ends came to 14 bases. CDR3: CASSFGDPRGTDTQYF. The CDR3 DNA follows: TGTGCCAGCAGCTTTGGGGACCCGCGAGGCACAGATACGCAGTATTTT.

This clonotype has at least ten counts. This chain links TRBV15 with TRBJ2-5; no reliable D call. The germline V gene encodes CDR1 LNHNV and CDR2 YYDKDF (reference sequence). V lost 0 bases, J lost 0 bases, and 8 bases lay in between. CDR3 length: 15 amino acids. The CDR3 DNA is TGTGCCACCAGCAGAGATGTGCAGAACCAAGAGACCCAGTACTTC. Translation: CATSRDVQNQETQYF.

The chain combines TRBV7-2 with TRBJ2-1; TRBD2 matches 11 bases. In germline, CDR1 is SGHTA, CDR2 FQGNSA. This CDR3 spans 15 amino acids. Losses at the gene ends were 5 bases for V and 7 bases for J; bases not matched to a gene: 7. CDR3 in amino acids: CASSILAGVVNEQFF. In nucleotides, the CDR3 is TGTGCCAGCAGCATACTAGCGGGAGTGGTTAATGAGCAGTTCTTC.

This clonotype has only a few counts. The chain is built from TRBV19 and TRBJ2-3; possibly TRBD1 or TRBD2 for D (6 bases each). Germline V gives CDR1 LNHDA, CDR2 SQIVND (reference sequence). This CDR3 contains 15 residues. V lost 0 bases and J 2 bases, leaving 9 bases between the germline ends. CDR3 coding DNA: TGTGCCAGTAGTATAGATTCGGGGGCCACAGATACGCAGTATTTT. It is translated as CASSIDSGATDTQYF. Drawing the rest from reference TRBV19 and TRBJ2-3, the complete variable domain is DGGITQSPKYLFRKEGQNVTLSCEQNLNHDAMYWYRQDPGQGLRLIYYSQIVNDFQKGDIAEGYSVSREKKESFPLTVTSAQKNPTAFYLCASSIDSGATDTQYFGPGTRLTVL.

The CDR3 spells CASSPSSLNQPQHF. The CDR3 DNA sequence: TGTGCCAGCTCACCATCCAGCCTCAATCAGCCCCAGCATTTT. The chain joins TRBV18 to TRBJ1-5; no clear D. Trimming took 2 bases from V and 3 from J, leaving 8 bases between them. The CDR3 sequence is 14 residues long. Germline CDR1 is KGHSH and CDR2 is LQKENI.

The rearrangement joins TRBV20-1 to TRBJ1-5, with unresolved D. The CDR3 loop spans 14 amino acids. Germline loops: CDR1 DFQATT, CDR2 SNEGSKA (reference sequence). Trimming left V 6 bases short and J 2 bases short, with 14 bases between. The CDR3, as DNA: TGCAGTGCCGGAGAGGCTCCGGGCAATCAGCCCCAGCATTTT. Amino acid sequence: CSAGEAPGNQPQHF.

This clonotype was seen just once. The chain couples TRBV7-2 to TRBJ2-5; TRBD1 agrees at 7 bases. CDR1 is SGHTA, CDR2 FQGNSA, per germline. This CDR3 spans 15 amino acids. The J segment lost 1 base and the V segment lost 5 bases, leaving 7 bases of the junction unmatched. CDR3 sequence: CASSQRGRTQETQYF. The CDR3 DNA reads TGTGCCAGCAGCCAGAGGGGGCGGACCCAAGAGACCCAGTACTTC.

This clonotype came up a few times. This chain links TRBV4-3 with TRBJ1-3; D not resolved. V gave up 0 bases and J gave up 6 bases, with 12 bases separating them. The CDR3 is 15 amino acids. Germline V gene data show CDR1 as LGHNA and CDR2 as YSLEER. CDR3 loop: CASSQDWGVENTIYF. The CDR3 nucleotides are TGCGCCAGCAGCCAAGATTGGGGTGTAGAAAACACCATATATTTT.